This T cell receptor (beta chain) was sequenced for a study of blood T cells in healthy people across ages (dated by TCRdb to the mid-2010s). Study-level background: In model experiments, template switching captured roughly one uniquely barcoded TCR beta cDNA molecule for every two T cells. Two additional independent replicas of 1 million unique cDNA reads from the same blood draw were analyzed for two donors (one aged 18 to 30 and one aged 80 or older). To avoid experimental bias, donors of different ages were randomly spread across the sequencing lanes. The donors were divided into four age groups: young (average roughly 17 years), middle-aged (approximately 41), aged (approximately 62) and long-lived (roughly 82). Using deep sequencing normalized with unique cDNA molecular identifiers, the study measured how TCR beta repertoire diversity changes with age. The investigation overall reported the following: Compared with the aged group, more naive CD4+ T cells, fewer expanded clones and increased TCR diversity were shown by the long-lived group, suggesting age selection. Because profiling used bulk unsorted PBMCs, naive and antigen-experienced compartments could not be compared conclusively. Observed TCR beta diversity per million T cells fell roughly linearly with age, and a significant reduction was already apparent by age roughly 41. Because the CMV infection status of the donors was unknown, age-related changes in expanded clonotypes may potentially have been confounded. Estimates of total diversity from one million sequenced T cells were regarded as lower bounds and underestimates. There was a strong correlation between observed TCR beta diversity and the percentage of naive T cells measured by flow cytometry.

The 40 or so donors, aged about 6 to 95 years, were systemically healthy Caucasian individuals from Russia. Around 10 milliliters of peripheral blood were drawn from each donor into EDTA-treated Vacutainer tubes. Ficoll-Paque density-gradient centrifugation was used to isolate PBMCs, with at least 7 million obtained per sample. Trizol reagent was used to extract total RNA from PBMCs, with at least 6 micrograms per sample. Naive CD45RAhigh/CD27high T cell percentages were measured by flow cytometry on a PBMC aliquot from every donor. About this clonotype: The clone's antigen remains unknown. No quality values exist for individual bases; no much larger clone is one base distant.

To prepare the library, 5' RACE was applied. Sequencing was performed on an Illumina HiSeq 2500. A second 7 to 11 cycle PCR used a sample-barcoded 5' primer and a J-beta primer mix. A template-switch 5' adaptor carrying 12 random nucleotides introduced a unique molecular identifier onto each TCR beta cDNA molecule. Each sample yielded at least 2.5 million CDR3-containing paired-end reads. First-strand cDNA was synthesized from all RNA with the Mint cDNA synthesis kit, primed by a TRBC-specific oligonucleotide. Following uracil-DNA glycosylase treatment, a first 18-cycle PCR with universal primers M1SS and BC2_uni_R was performed on all cDNA. The authors' analysis ran thus. Each sample was normalized by randomly selecting 1 million high-quality reads, each carrying a distinct molecular identifier. Reads with shared molecular identifiers were discarded instead of being binned into consensus sequences. CDR3 identification, clonotype clustering and error correction used MiTCR with a Q25 quality threshold and the strictest error-elimination algorithm. A nonparametric unseen species model with Euler transformation was used to estimate lower-bound total TCR beta diversity. TCRdb itself trimmed the public reads at Q25 with fastp, ran MiXCR and retained productive beta chains. One record per CDR3 amino acid sequence lists the most common genes and DNA. The V and J calls here are based on TCRdb, not the publication. Within this sample are about 1,400,000 distinct CDR3 sequences, with almost 60% of them counted one time only. In total, the top ten clones hold 6.7% of the sample.

Deletion took 5 bases off V and 7 bases off J, with a span of 17 bases between the germline ends. Its CDR3 holds 14 amino acids, cysteine through phenylalanine. Only the CDR3 DNA is retained, 42 bases long and in frame from the first base. Here the chain combines TRBV12-3 or TRBV12-4 and TRBJ1-2; a tentative D match to TRBD1 spans 5 bases. The sequenced sample consisted of blood. This receptor was taken from a man younger than 35 in good health. The CDR3 protein: CASSPEAGLGGYTF. The DNA sequence is as follows: TGTGCCAGCAGTCCAGAGGCAGGGTTAGGTGGCTACACCTTC.